This T cell receptor beta chain was sequenced for a study of OX40 agonist ivuxolimab in advanced cancers. Study-wide background: Patients received ivuxolimab, an agonistic anti-OX40 (CD134) antibody. General study points: Clonal expansion was seen in CD4+ and CD8+ blood T cells by week 6 at 0.1 to 3.0 mg/kg. Mean expanded clone counts were higher in CD8+ than CD4+ T cells.

Sequencing used immunoSEQ multiplex PCR; TCRdb keeps in-frame clones, though not all of them. The data show fewer than 25,000 clones, around 73% seen once. As regards this clone: The target antigen is unknown.

Germline V lookup: CDR1 SGHAT, CDR2 FQNNGV. The germline V and J ends were trimmed by 0 bases and 5 bases, with 11 bases remaining between them. The CDR3 has 14 amino acids. The gene calls are TRBV11-2 and TRBJ2-7; D is unresolved. Sequenced here: CD4+ or CD8+ T cells sorted from blood, sampled in a trial of the OX40 agonist ivuxolimab. This receptor was taken from an adult with an advanced solid tumor such as melanoma, head and neck, liver or kidney cancer. DNA of the CDR3: TGTGCCAGCAGCTTAGACCCAGGTCTGGACGAGCAGTACTTC. This translates into CASSLDPGLDEQYF.